The clone carrying this TCR beta chain was counted between two and nine times. As yet, its antigen is unknown. The CDR3 is 13 residues long. V lost 4 bases, J lost 5 bases, and 9 bases lay in between. Per germline, CDR1 LGHDT and CDR2 YNNKEL (reference sequence). These data are taken from a study of CD8 T cells in ankylosing spondylitis. Broader study findings: A TCR beta motif of 8 or 9 highly homologous variants appeared characteristic of ankylosing spondylitis blood. Significant enrichment of disease-linked clones was reportedly seen in matched ankylosing spondylitis synovial fluid.

Via MiXCR, TCRdb re-called the 5' RACE reads, giving one row per CDR3 protein. The data contain around 450,000 distinct CDR3 sequences, roughly a quarter of them singletons. This sequence joins TRBV3-1 and TRBJ1-5; D remains ambiguous. The sample comprised blood, either unsorted or a sorted T cell fraction (not recorded which). The clonotype was recovered from a male donor with ankylosing spondylitis. CDR3 sequence: CASSPVWDQPQHF. The CDR3 coding sequence is TGTGCCAGCAGCCCGGTCTGGGATCAGCCCCAGCATTTT.